This is a list of T cell receptor beta chains from one sample in a study of cytomegalovirus exposure and HLA in healthy donors. Assay used: immunoSEQ multiplex PCR; TCRdb lists only in-frame clones, some missing. The sample lists about 200,000 clones; less than 85% were seen once. Sequenced: PBMCs. The receptors shown here come from a man aged 18 to 29 in good health and CMV-seronegative. Each CDR3 is given with its conserved first and last residue. Fields, in order: CDR3 protein, CDR3 DNA, J gene, V gene, D gene, clone size. D genes are given only for firm matches. Only some rows state a clone size, as once, few, many or a class for expanded clones.

CASSLAAGDYGYTF | TGCGCCAGCAGCTTGGCGGCAGGGGACTATGGCTACACCTTC | TRBJ1-2 | TRBV5-1 | - | -
CAWSVRAGGNQPQHF | TGTGCCTGGAGTGTACGGGCAGGGGGTAATCAGCCCCAGCATTTT | TRBJ1-5 | TRBV30 | TRBD1 | -
CASSLSWTSGSGDTQYF | TGCGCCAGCAGCTTGTCTTGGACTAGCGGGAGTGGAGATACGCAGTATTTT | TRBJ2-3 | TRBV5-1 | TRBD2 | -
CASSITQGRNTIYF | TGTGCCAGTAGTATCACGCAGGGCCGAAACACCATATATTTT | TRBJ1-3 | TRBV19 | - | -
CASSLSQAGYGYTF | TGTGCCAGCAGTTTAAGTCAGGCGGGCTATGGCTACACCTTC | TRBJ1-2 | TRBV28 | - | -
CASSSGPYGYTF | TGTGCCAGCAGTTCAGGGCCATACGGCTACACCTTC | TRBJ1-2 | TRBV6-1 | - | -
CASSRTSGTSYNEQFF | TGTGCCAGTAGTAGGACTAGCGGGACGTCCTACAATGAGCAGTTCTTC | TRBJ2-1 | TRBV19 | TRBD2 | -
CASSEVTVGNTEAFF | TGTGCCAGCAGTGAAGTAACAGTGGGGAACACTGAAGCTTTCTTT | TRBJ1-1 | TRBV6-1 | - | few
CASLSPGSSNTGELFF | TGTGCCAGCCTATCACCGGGAAGTTCGAACACCGGGGAGCTGTTTTTT | TRBJ2-2 | TRBV2 | - | once
CAITSDKTYEQYF | TGTGCCATCACTTCGGACAAAACCTACGAGCAGTACTTC | TRBJ2-7 | TRBV10-3 | - | -
CASSIGQGNYGYTF | TGTGCCAGCAGCATCGGACAGGGGAACTATGGCTACACCTTC | TRBJ1-2 | TRBV7-6 | TRBD1 | -
CASNLVSGTSYEQYF | TGTGCCAGCAACTTAGTTAGCGGGACATCCTACGAGCAGTACTTC | TRBJ2-7 | TRBV21-1 | - | -
CASSPADWHQETQYF | TGTGCCAGCTCACCTGCTGACTGGCACCAAGAGACCCAGTACTTC | TRBJ2-5 | TRBV18 | - | once
CASSLVRDTEAFF | TGTGCCAGCAGCCTAGTACGGGACACTGAAGCTTTCTTT | TRBJ1-1 | TRBV28 | - | -
CASSQDTPDRTLGSHEAFF | TGCGCCAGCAGCCAAGATACCCCTGACAGGACCCTCGGGTCGCATGAAGCTTTCTTT | TRBJ1-1 | TRBV4-1 | - | -
CASSYLGGGSSYNEQFF | TGTGCCAGCAGTTACCTTGGGGGAGGGAGCTCCTACAATGAGCAGTTCTTC | TRBJ2-1 | TRBV27 | TRBD2 | -
CASSVAVDTQYF | TGTGCCAGCAGCGTAGCTGTCGATACGCAGTATTTT | TRBJ2-3 | TRBV9 | - | -
CAWSRLVLEQYF | TGTGCCTGGAGTAGACTAGTCTTAGAGCAGTACTTC | TRBJ2-7 | TRBV30 | - | -
CAWSPFLGGYTF | TGTGCCTGGAGCCCTTTCCTGGGCGGCTACACCTTC | TRBJ1-2 | TRBV30 | - | -
CASSRLAGGGIQYF | TGTGCCAGCAGCAGACTGGCGGGAGGTGGCATTCAGTACTTC | TRBJ2-4 | TRBV9 | TRBD2 | -
CASSLQTGTVDGYTF | TGCGCCAGCAGCTTACAAACAGGGACCGTTGATGGCTACACCTTC | TRBJ1-2 | TRBV5-1 | - | -
CASSPDLTENIQYF | TGTGCCAGCAGCCCCGACCTGACAGAAAACATTCAGTACTTC | TRBJ2-4 | TRBV5-4 | - | -
CASSVDAGDEQFF | TGTGCCAGCAGCGTAGACGCGGGCGATGAGCAGTTCTTC | TRBJ2-1 | TRBV9 | - | -
CASSIGLAETRRYTQYF | TGCGCCAGCAGCATTGGCCTAGCGGAGACACGCAGGTATACGCAGTATTTT | TRBJ2-3 | TRBV5-1 | TRBD2 | -
CASEGLSSGNTIYF | TGTGCCAGTGAGGGACTCTCCTCTGGAAACACCATATATTTT | TRBJ1-3 | TRBV19 | - | -
CASRTDIGSGANVLTF | TGTGCCAGCAGGACCGACATCGGTTCTGGGGCCAACGTCCTGACTTTC | TRBJ2-6 | TRBV7-9 | - | few
CASSARLSGSSGELFF | TGTGCCAGCAGCGCCAGACTGAGTGGGTCTTCCGGGGAGCTGTTTTTT | TRBJ2-2 | TRBV9 | - | -
CAWSSGLPGEAFF | TGTGCCTGGAGTTCAGGGCTCCCCGGCGAGGCTTTCTTT | TRBJ1-1 | TRBV30 | - | -
CASSFEGAAWGYTF | TGCGCTAGCAGCTTTGAGGGGGCGGCTTGGGGCTACACCTTC | TRBJ1-2 | TRBV5-1 | TRBD1 | -
CASSLRKATDSSYEQYF | TGTGCCAGCAGCTTAAGGAAAGCGACGGATAGCTCCTACGAGCAGTACTTC | TRBJ2-7 | TRBV5-8 | - | -
CASLGSGLVPDTQYF | TGTGCCAGCCTAGGGTCGGGACTAGTACCAGATACGCAGTATTTT | TRBJ2-3 | TRBV2 | TRBD2 | once
CASSGGLKYGYTF | TGTGCCAGTAGTGGCGGTCTCAAATATGGCTACACCTTC | TRBJ1-2 | TRBV19 | - | -
CASSPAVTTYEQYF | TGTGCCAGCTCACCGGCGGTTACAACCTACGAGCAGTACTTC | TRBJ2-7 | TRBV18 | - | -
CASSLDRGPYNEQFF | TGTGCCAGCAGCTTGGATAGGGGGCCCTACAATGAGCAGTTCTTC | TRBJ2-1 | TRBV5-4 | TRBD1 | -
CASSAPPGTSGSYNEQFF | TGTGCCAGCAGCGCCCCCCCAGGGACTAGCGGGTCCTACAATGAGCAGTTCTTC | TRBJ2-1 | TRBV7-9 | TRBD2 | few
CASSPSTGSYGYTF | TGTGCCAGCTCACCTTCGACAGGATCTTATGGCTACACCTTC | TRBJ1-2 | TRBV18 | - | -
CAWSTGRTEAFF | TGTGCCTGGAGTACGGGGAGGACTGAAGCTTTCTTT | TRBJ1-1 | TRBV30 | - | -
CASSIASGAYEQYF | TGTGCCAGTAGTATAGCTAGCGGGGCCTACGAGCAGTACTTC | TRBJ2-7 | TRBV19 | TRBD2 | -
CAKQGASYGYTF | TGTGCCAAACAGGGGGCTAGCTATGGCTACACCTTC | TRBJ1-2 | TRBV2 | TRBD1 | few
CASSLGDRVMGNQPQHF | TGTGCCAGCAGTTTAGGGGACAGGGTTATGGGCAATCAGCCCCAGCATTTT | TRBJ1-5 | TRBV28 | TRBD1 | -
CASSPSQGRTDTQYF | TGCGCCAGCAGCCCCTCGCAGGGGCGCACAGATACGCAGTATTTT | TRBJ2-3 | TRBV4-1 | - | -
CASSLFQEVPDTQYF | TGCGCCAGCAGCTTGTTTCAGGAGGTCCCAGATACGCAGTATTTT | TRBJ2-3 | TRBV5-1 | - | -
CASSDPTANTEAFF | TGTGCCAGCAGCGATCCCACAGCGAACACTGAAGCTTTCTTT | TRBJ1-1 | TRBV7-9 | - | few
CASSLYRGNTEAFF | TGTGCCAGCAGTTTATACAGGGGAAACACTGAAGCTTTCTTT | TRBJ1-1 | TRBV27 | TRBD1 | once
CASSSSRFDGNNEQFF | TGTGCCAGCAGTTCCTCCCGATTCGACGGGAACAATGAGCAGTTCTTC | TRBJ2-1 | TRBV6-5 | - | -
CASSGRTSGNEQFF | TGTGCCAGCAGTGGTCGCACTAGCGGCAATGAGCAGTTCTTC | TRBJ2-1 | TRBV2 | TRBD2 | -
CAASGGASFYTEAFF | TGTGCCGCCTCGGGGGGGGCCAGCTTTTACACTGAAGCTTTCTTT | TRBJ1-1 | TRBV19 | - | -
CASTGQGMREQYF | TGTGCCAGCACGGGCCAGGGAATGAGGGAGCAGTACTTC | TRBJ2-7 | TRBV6-1 | - | -
CASSGTGTGLGQPQHF | TGTGCCAGCAGTGGAACCGGGACAGGCTTAGGACAGCCCCAGCATTTT | TRBJ1-5 | TRBV2 | TRBD1 | -
CASSEPGVGAFF | TGTGCCAGCAGTGAGCCAGGGGTCGGGGCTTTCTTT | TRBJ1-1 | TRBV25-1 | - | -
CASSHDRGNTEAFF | TGCGCCAGCAGCCACGACAGGGGCAACACTGAAGCTTTCTTT | TRBJ1-1 | TRBV4-1 | TRBD1 | -
CASSRVTGGIQYF | TGTGCCAGCAGCCGAGTTACAGGGGGAATTCAGTACTTC | TRBJ2-4 | TRBV7-3 | TRBD1 | -